These T cell receptor beta chains were read from a single sample in a study of T cell repertoires in aging, cancer and after chemotherapy. Using its own MiXCR run on the multiplex PCR reads, TCRdb lists one record per CDR3 protein. This table has some 9,700 distinct CDR3 sequences, approximately 33% appearing once. The sample taken for sequencing was blood. All receptors derive from a human donor in good health. The donor label of this sample is uncertain. CDR3s include the opening cysteine and the closing phenylalanine or tryptophan. Each record gives: V gene, clone size, D gene, J gene, CDR3 DNA, CDR3 protein. A D gene is named only where the DNA matches it firmly. Only part of the rows carry a size: once, few, many, or a class if the clone is expanded.

>TRBV19|medium-sized|TRBD1|TRBJ2-5
TGTGCCAGTAGTACGACAGGGATCCAAGAGACCCAGTACTTC
CASSTTGIQETQYF
>TRBV29-1|-|-|TRBJ1-3
TGCAGCGTCCCTCAGGGGAACGGAAACACCATATATTTT
CSVPQGNGNTIYF
>TRBV6-1|medium-sized|TRBD1|TRBJ2-3
TGTGCCAGCAGTGGTAAGGGACAGGGGTACACAGATACGCAGTATTTT
CASSGKGQGYTDTQYF
>TRBV5-4|medium-sized|-|TRBJ2-2
TGTGCCAGCAGCTTAGGGACACAAAACACCGGGGAGCTGTTTTTT
CASSLGTQNTGELFF
>TRBV5-4|-|-|TRBJ2-7
TGCGCCAGCAGCCAGGGACGCGAGCAGTACTTC
CASSQGREQYF
>TRBV6-1|few|-|TRBJ2-1
TGTGCCAGCAGTGAAAAGGCAGCCTACAATGAGCAGTTCTTC
CASSEKAAYNEQFF
>TRBV6-5|few|TRBD1|TRBJ1-5
TGTGCCAGCAGTCCCGGACAGGGCAATCAGCCCCAGCATTTT
CASSPGQGNQPQHF
>TRBV6-1|-|TRBD1|TRBJ2-5
TGTGCCAGCAGCGGCCGACAGGGGCCAGAGACCCAGTACTTC
CASSGRQGPETQYF
>TRBV7-2|-|-|TRBJ1-3
TGTGCCAGCAGCTTAGTGCAGGCGGGCGGAAACACCATATATTTT
CASSLVQAGGNTIYF
>TRBV6-5|-|-|TRBJ1-6
TGTGCCAGCAGGACCAGGGAAAATTCACCCCTCCACTTT
CASRTRENSPLHF
>TRBV27|-|-|TRBJ1-1
TGTGCCAGCAGTTTATCAGGGGGGGGGAACACTGAAGCTTTCTTT
CASSLSGGGNTEAFF
>TRBV29-1|few|TRBD1|TRBJ1-1
TGCAGCGTTGTTGGAACAGGGGGCGGCACTGAAGCTTTCTTT
CSVVGTGGGTEAFF
>TRBV12-3/TRBV12-4|few|-|TRBJ1-3
TGTGCCAGCAGTTTCTCGGACTATGGAAACACCATATATTTT
CASSFSDYGNTIYF
>TRBV5-5|-|-|TRBJ2-7
TGTGCCAGCAGCTTGACAGTCTACTCCTACGAGCAGTACTTC
CASSLTVYSYEQYF
>TRBV19|few|TRBD2|TRBJ2-1
TGTGCCAGTAGTCCACGTGGGGGGGGGGGGTTCAATGAGCAGTTCTTC
CASSPRGGGGFNEQFF
>TRBV19|-|TRBD1|TRBJ1-2
TGTGCCAGTAGTCTTCGGACAGGCCTTAACTATGGCTACACCTTC
CASSLRTGLNYGYTF
>TRBV29-1|medium-sized|TRBD1|TRBJ2-3
TGCAGCGCCCGACAGGGTCCAGATACGCAGTATTTT
CSARQGPDTQYF
>TRBV5-4|-|TRBD2|TRBJ2-2
TGTGCCAGCAGCTTGGTGCTAGCGGGGGGCCTCTATAACACCGGGGAGCTGTTTTTT
CASSLVLAGGLYNTGELFF
>TRBV18|-|-|TRBJ2-3
TGTGCCAGCTCTCCAACAGGGTTGCGCAGGATTACAGATACGCAGTATTTT
CASSPTGLRRITDTQYF
>TRBV6-2/TRBV6-3|-|-|TRBJ1-4
TGTGCCAGCGGGTTTGGGCCTGAAAAACTGTTTTTT
CASGFGPEKLFF
>TRBV15|few|-|TRBJ2-1
TGTGCCACCAGCAGAGAGGACAGAGACTACAATGAGCAGTTCTTC
CATSREDRDYNEQFF
>TRBV5-4|few|-|TRBJ2-3
TGTGCCAGCAGCTTGGCCGAGAGAAGAGGGGTCGGCACAGATACGCAGTATTTT
CASSLAERRGVGTDTQYF
>TRBV5-4|-|-|TRBJ1-6
TGTGCCAGCAGCTTAGGAGGAGGGGGGCGTAATTCACCCCTCCACTTT
CASSLGGGGRNSPLHF
>TRBV19|few|-|TRBJ2-3
TGTGCCAGTAGAGACAGAGCCACAGATACGCAGTATTTT
CASRDRATDTQYF
>TRBV12-3/TRBV12-4|few|-|TRBJ1-1
TGTGCCAGCAGAGCTCAGGGGAACACTGAAGCTTTCTTT
CASRAQGNTEAFF
>TRBV13|-|-|TRBJ2-7
TGTGCCAGCAGCTTAGGGGGATACGAGCAGTACTTC
CASSLGGYEQYF
>TRBV29-1|medium-sized|-|TRBJ2-1
TGCAGCGTTCTTTCGGAGGGGGGGGCGCCGAATGAGCAGTTCTTC
CSVLSEGGAPNEQFF
>TRBV12-3/TRBV12-4|-|-|TRBJ2-3
TGTGCCAGCAGACCCCAGAGGGGAGGGGGCAGGGGGCTATCAGATACGCAGTATTTT
CASRPQRGGGRGLSDTQYF
>TRBV6-5|-|TRBD1|TRBJ2-3
TGTGCCAGCAGAGGGACAGGCGATACCACAGATACGCAGTATTTT
CASRGTGDTTDTQYF
>TRBV5-4|-|-|TRBJ1-1
TGTGCCAGCAGCGGGGGGAACCACCTCTTAAACACTGCGGAAGCTTTCTTT
CASSGGNHLLNTAEAFF
>TRBV5-6|few|-|TRBJ2-6
TGTGCCAGCAGCTTGAGGCAGGCAGGGGTTAATGGGGCCAACGTCCTGACTTTC
CASSLRQAGVNGANVLTF
>TRBV18|-|-|TRBJ1-4
TGTGCCAGCTCACCACAGGGGAGTGAAAAACTGTTTTTT
CASSPQGSEKLFF
>TRBV30|few|-|TRBJ2-5
TGTGCCTGGAAAGTCAGGGGCGAGCAAGAGACCCAGTACTTC
CAWKVRGEQETQYF
>TRBV15|few|-|TRBJ2-2
TGTGCCACCAGCAGAGAAAGCTTAACCGGGGAGCTGTTTTTT
CATSRESLTGELFF
>TRBV5-4|-|-|TRBJ2-5
TGTGCCAGCAGCCTTCGAGGTAGAGAAGAGACCCAGTACTTC
CASSLRGREETQYF
>TRBV7-9|few|TRBD1|TRBJ2-6
TGTGCCAGCAGCGCCCGAACCGGGACAGGGAGCTCTGGGGCCAACGTCCTGACTTTC
CASSARTGTGSSGANVLTF
>TRBV6-2/TRBV6-3|few|TRBD2|TRBJ2-7
TGTGCCAGCAGACTAGCGGGGGGGAAGCAGTACTTC
CASRLAGGKQYF
>TRBV11-2|few|TRBD1|TRBJ2-3
TGTGCCAGCAGCTTAGCAGGGGGCTCAAATACGCAGTATTTT
CASSLAGGSNTQYF
>TRBV20-1|-|-|TRBJ2-5
TGCAGTGCTAGGGGGACCCTGGACAGCGGAGAGACCCAGTACTTC
CSARGTLDSGETQYF
>TRBV6-1|few|-|TRBJ2-5
TGTGCCAGCTCTGATCCCACCCCGACCCAGTACTTC
CASSDPTPTQYF
>TRBV7-2|-|TRBD2|TRBJ2-2
TGTGCCAGCAGCTCGACTAGCGGGGGGGAGAACACCGGGGAGCTGTTTTTT
CASSSTSGGENTGELFF
>TRBV18|-|TRBD1|TRBJ1-3
TGTGCCAGCTCTGACAGGGGCTCTGGAAACACCATATATTTT
CASSDRGSGNTIYF
>TRBV6-5|medium-sized|TRBD2|TRBJ2-7
TGTGCCAGCAGCCCCCCAGCGGGGGGGCCGCGAGAGCAGTACTTC
CASSPPAGGPREQYF
>TRBV5-6|-|-|TRBJ2-1
TGCGCCAGCAGCTACCTCGGGAGGGGGCAGGGTGAGCAGTTCTTC
CASSYLGRGQGEQFF
>TRBV5-1|-|TRBD1|TRBJ1-1
TGCGCCAGCAGCTTGGAACAGGGGGCGTTCCCTGAAGCTTTCTTT
CASSLEQGAFPEAFF
>TRBV19|medium-sized|TRBD1|TRBJ2-7
TGTGCCAGTAGACCCGGGACAGGAGGGTACGAGCAGTACTTC
CASRPGTGGYEQYF
>TRBV6-2/TRBV6-3|-|TRBD1|TRBJ1-5
TGTGCCAGCAGTCGGGACAGGGGGCGGACGCCCCAGCATTTT
CASSRDRGRTPQHF
>TRBV6-4|-|-|TRBJ2-7
TGTGCCAGCAGTGACTCGGTGGACAGCTCCTACGAGCAGTACTTC
CASSDSVDSSYEQYF
>TRBV7-6|-|TRBD2|TRBJ2-1
TGTGCCAGCAGAAAGGTGGGACCCGGGGGGGATGAGCAGTTCTTC
CASRKVGPGGDEQFF
>TRBV5-1|-|TRBD1|TRBJ1-4
TGCGCCAGCAGCTATACGGGACAGAATAATGAAAAACTGTTTTTT
CASSYTGQNNEKLFF
>TRBV19|few|-|TRBJ2-7
TGTGCCAGTAGTATAGGCAGGAGCTCCTACGAGCAGTACTTC
CASSIGRSSYEQYF
>TRBV14|few|-|TRBJ2-1
TGTGCCAGCGGGAAGGCAGGTTACAATGAGCAGTTCTTC
CASGKAGYNEQFF
>TRBV5-5|few|TRBD1|TRBJ1-1
TGTGCCAGCAGCGTTTCCGGGACAGGCCACACTGAAGCTTTCTTT
CASSVSGTGHTEAFF